This T cell receptor beta chain comes out of a study of CD8+CD57+ T cells in acquired aplastic anemia. Genomic DNA provided the template from which TCR beta VDJ and CDR3 profiles were obtained. TCRdb analysed the reads with MiXCR anew, one entry per CDR3 protein. The sample contains roughly 190,000 distinct CDR3 sequences, approximately 52% of which appear only once. The trim removed 0 bases at V and 4 bases at J, leaving 3 bases unmatched. The CDR3 runs 16 residues. Germline V gene sequence: CDR1 SGHRS, CDR2 YFSETQ. The TCR originated in a human donor in good health, serving as a control. Sequencing used sorted CD4+, CD8+, or CD8+CD57+ T cells (not recorded which) from PBMCs. V gene TRBV5-1 combines with J gene TRBJ2-5, with 13 bases lining up with TRBD2. CDR3 nucleotides: TGCGCCAGCAGCTTGGAGGGACTAGCGGGATTAGAGACCCAGTACTTC. Translated, it gives CASSLEGLAGLETQYF.